The entry that follows covers one TCR beta chain sequence. The antigen is not known. The data were obtained in a study of Ad26.COV2.S vaccination and SARS-CoV-2 variants. The data were produced by immunoSEQ multiplex PCR, yet TCRdb's version contains in-frame clones alone and is incomplete. Of fewer than 500,000 clones in the sample, about nine tenths were seen once. Study-level results: Those who received vaccine or placebo ended up with similar non-spike TCR breadth.

This CDR3 spans 17 amino acids. Unmatched junction bases numbered 9, after V lost 0 bases and J lost 3 bases. Germline V CDR1 and CDR2: LGHNA, YSLEER. Described treatment: 19 received Ad26.COV2.S at low or high dose, single or two shots; a few received placebo; per-sample allocation not given. After the first vaccine or placebo injection, samples were drawn on day 63. Recruitment in Boston yielded a donor of adult age, 18-55 years. This clonotype was sampled from a person between 18 and 65 years old who received the Ad26.COV2.S COVID-19 vaccine or a placebo. The rearrangement links TRBV4-3 to TRBJ1-1, with 8 bases lining up with TRBD1. The sequenced sample was peripheral blood, obtained in a trial of Ad26.COV2.S vaccine versus placebo. The CDR3 nucleotides read TGCGCCAGCAGCCAAGATGGTGCAGGGGGCGAGCACACTGAAGCTTTCTTT. It is translated as CASSQDGAGGEHTEAFF.